The 5 T cell receptor beta chains given below trace back to one sample, sequenced in a study of T cell responses to AZD1222 COVID-19 vaccine. Clones were sequenced by immunoSEQ multiplex PCR, and TCRdb holds only the in-frame ones, with some missing. The sample shows approximately 91,000 clones, roughly 84% of them seen only once. Sequenced here: peripheral blood, sampled on day 0 of AZD1222 vaccination. These TCRs come from an adult in good health.

The chain uses TRBV10-2 and TRBJ1-2; D call uncertain. This CDR3 has 17 amino acids. CDR1 and CDR2 from the germline V gene are WSHSY and SAAADI. The V end was cut by 0 bases, the J end by 4 bases, with 18 bases between. The DNA of the CDR3 is TGCGCCAGCAGTGAGTCCCTAGAGGGTGTCAAACGCTATGGCTACACCTTC. Translation gives CASSESLEGVKRYGYTF.

The count of this clone is one. The rearrangement links TRBV5-1 to TRBJ2-5, with 10 bases that match TRBD1. The length of the CDR3 is 15 residues. Per the germline V gene, CDR1 is SGHRS and CDR2 is YFSETQ. J gave up 3 bases and V 4 bases, and 6 bases lay outside the gene matches. The chain's CDR3 is CASSLQTGGEETQYF. CDR3 in DNA: TGCGCCAGCAGCCTCCAGACAGGGGGCGAAGAGACCCAGTACTTC.

The chain recombines TRBV2 with TRBJ1-5; 9 bases are shared with TRBD1. With V trimmed by 7 bases and J by 5 bases, 6 bases remained unmatched. Germline CDR1 and CDR2: SNHLY and FYNNEI. The CDR3 is 14 residues long. CDR3 sequence: CASNRQGDHQPQHF. The CDR3 coding sequence is TGTGCCAGCAACCGACAGGGGGACCATCAGCCCCAGCATTTT.

The rearrangement joins TRBV2 to TRBJ1-3; weak D call: TRBD1 (5 bases). Per germline, CDR1 SNHLY and CDR2 FYNNEI. This CDR3 is 14 amino acids long. Trimming shortened V by 5 bases and J by 2 bases, and 10 bases separated the two germline ends. CDR3 sequence (DNA): TGTGCCAGCAGTACCGGGACGGCTGGAAACACCATATATTTT. Its translation: CASSTGTAGNTIYF. Drawing the rest from reference TRBV2 and TRBJ1-3, the complete variable domain is EPEVTQTPSHQVTQMGQEVILRCVPISNHLYFYWYRQILGQKVEFLVSFYNNEISEKSEIFDDQFSVERPDGSNFTLKIRSTKLEDSAMYFCASSTGTAGNTIYFGEGSWLTVV.

The J gene is TRBJ1-2, the V gene TRBV29-1; no firm D call. Per germline, CDR1 SQVTM and CDR2 ANQGSEA. Trimming removed 1 base at V and 4 bases at J, with 4 bases between. The CDR3 totals 11 residues. CDR3 amino acids: CSVEGAYGYTF. Here the CDR3 DNA reads TGCAGCGTTGAAGGGGCCTATGGCTACACCTTC.